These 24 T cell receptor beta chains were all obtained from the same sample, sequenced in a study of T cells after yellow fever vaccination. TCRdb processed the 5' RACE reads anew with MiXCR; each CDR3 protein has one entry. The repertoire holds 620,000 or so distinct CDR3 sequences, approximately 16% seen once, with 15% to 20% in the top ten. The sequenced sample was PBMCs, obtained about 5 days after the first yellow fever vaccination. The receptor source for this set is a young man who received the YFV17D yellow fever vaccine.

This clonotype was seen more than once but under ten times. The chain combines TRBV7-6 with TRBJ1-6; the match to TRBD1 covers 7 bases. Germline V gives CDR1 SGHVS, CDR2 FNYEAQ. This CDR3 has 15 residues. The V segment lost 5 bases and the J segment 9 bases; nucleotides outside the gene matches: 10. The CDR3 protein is CASSLRAGGGSPLHF. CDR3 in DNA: TGTGCCAGCAGCCTCCGCGCAGGGGGAGGTTCACCCCTCCACTTT.

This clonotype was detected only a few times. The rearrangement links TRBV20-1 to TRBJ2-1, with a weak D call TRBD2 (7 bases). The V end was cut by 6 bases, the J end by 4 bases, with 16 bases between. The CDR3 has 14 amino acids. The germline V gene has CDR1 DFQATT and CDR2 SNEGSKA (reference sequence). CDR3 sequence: CSAGGGGAYNEQFF. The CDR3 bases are TGCAGTGCCGGGGGAGGGGGGGCGTACAATGAGCAGTTCTTC.

Written as DNA, the CDR3 is TGTGCCAGCTCACCACGGACGGATTTAGAGCAGTTCTTC. Amino acid sequence: CASSPRTDLEQFF. This sequence joins TRBV18 and TRBJ2-1; D gene uncertain. CDR1 KGHSH and CDR2 LQKENI come from the germline V gene. The V end lost 1 base, the J end lost 10 bases, and 11 bases lay between the germline ends. The CDR3 length is 13 residues.

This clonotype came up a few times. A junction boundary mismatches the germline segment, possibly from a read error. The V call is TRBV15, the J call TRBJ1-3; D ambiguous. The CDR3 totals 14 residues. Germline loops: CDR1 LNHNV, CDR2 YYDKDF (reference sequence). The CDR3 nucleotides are TGTGCCACCAGCAGAGATTCGGGTGGAGACACCATATATTTT. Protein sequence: CATSRDSGGDTIYF.

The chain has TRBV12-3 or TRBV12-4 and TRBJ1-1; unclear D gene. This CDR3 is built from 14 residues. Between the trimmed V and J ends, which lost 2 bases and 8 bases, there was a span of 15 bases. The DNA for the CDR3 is TGTGCCAGCAGTTTATACTCAGGCGCCGGGGAAGCTTTCTTT. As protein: CASSLYSGAGEAFF.

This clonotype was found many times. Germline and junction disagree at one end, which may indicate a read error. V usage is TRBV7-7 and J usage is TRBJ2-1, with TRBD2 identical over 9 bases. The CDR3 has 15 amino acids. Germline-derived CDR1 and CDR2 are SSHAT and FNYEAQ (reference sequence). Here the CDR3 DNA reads TGTGCTAGCAGCCCCGGAGCGGGGGGATACAATGAGCAGTTCTTC. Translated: CASSPGAGGYNEQFF.

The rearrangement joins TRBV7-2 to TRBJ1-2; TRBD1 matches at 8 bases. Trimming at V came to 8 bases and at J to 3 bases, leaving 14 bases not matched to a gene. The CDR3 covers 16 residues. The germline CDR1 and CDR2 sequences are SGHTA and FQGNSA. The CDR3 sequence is CASLVDRVTRDYGYTF. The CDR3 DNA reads TGTGCCAGCCTTGTGGACAGGGTAACCCGAGACTATGGCTACACCTTC.

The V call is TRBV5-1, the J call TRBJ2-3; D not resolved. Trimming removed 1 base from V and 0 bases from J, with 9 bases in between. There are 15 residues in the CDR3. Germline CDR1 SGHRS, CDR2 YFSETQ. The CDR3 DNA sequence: TGCGCCAGCAGCTTGTCTGACCCTAGCACAGATACGCAGTATTTT. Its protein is CASSLSDPSTDTQYF.

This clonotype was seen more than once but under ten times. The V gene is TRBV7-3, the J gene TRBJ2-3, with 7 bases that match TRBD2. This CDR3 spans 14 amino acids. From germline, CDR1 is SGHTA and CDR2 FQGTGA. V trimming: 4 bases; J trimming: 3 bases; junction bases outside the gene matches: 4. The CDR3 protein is CASSSGLTTDTQYF. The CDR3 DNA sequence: TGTGCCAGCAGCTCGGGACTAACTACAGATACGCAGTATTTT.

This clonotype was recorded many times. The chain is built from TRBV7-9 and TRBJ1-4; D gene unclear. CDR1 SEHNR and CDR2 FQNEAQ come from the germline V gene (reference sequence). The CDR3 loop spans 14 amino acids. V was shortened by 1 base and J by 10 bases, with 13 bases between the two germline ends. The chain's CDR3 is CASSLDPRAIKLFF. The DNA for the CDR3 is TGTGCCAGCAGCTTAGATCCAAGGGCCATAAAACTGTTTTTT.

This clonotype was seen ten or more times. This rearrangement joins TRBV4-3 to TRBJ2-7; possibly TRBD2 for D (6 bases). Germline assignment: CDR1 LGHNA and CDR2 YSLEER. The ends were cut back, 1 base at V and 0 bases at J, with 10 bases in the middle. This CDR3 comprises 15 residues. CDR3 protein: CASSQARGSSYEQYF. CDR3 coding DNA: TGCGCCAGCAGCCAAGCGCGGGGAAGCTCCTACGAGCAGTACTTC.

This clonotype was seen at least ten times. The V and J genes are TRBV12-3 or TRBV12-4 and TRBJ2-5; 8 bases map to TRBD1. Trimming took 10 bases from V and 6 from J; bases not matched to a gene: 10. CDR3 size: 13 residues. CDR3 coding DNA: TGTGCCATCAAATTGACAGGGGCACAGACCCAGTACTTC. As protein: CAIKLTGAQTQYF.

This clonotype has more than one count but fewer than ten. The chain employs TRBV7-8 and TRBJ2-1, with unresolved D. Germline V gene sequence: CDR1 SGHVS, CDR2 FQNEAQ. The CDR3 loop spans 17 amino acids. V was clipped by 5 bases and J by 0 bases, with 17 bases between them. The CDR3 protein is CASSPKAPGLSYNEQFF. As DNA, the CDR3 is TGTGCCAGCAGCCCAAAGGCCCCGGGCCTCTCCTACAATGAGCAGTTCTTC.

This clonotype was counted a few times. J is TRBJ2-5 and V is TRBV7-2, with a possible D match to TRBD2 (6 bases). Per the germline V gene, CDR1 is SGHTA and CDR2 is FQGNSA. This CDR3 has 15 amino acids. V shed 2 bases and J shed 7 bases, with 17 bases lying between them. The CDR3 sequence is CASSLPGGGYGTQYF. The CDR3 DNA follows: TGTGCCAGCAGCTTACCAGGAGGAGGGTATGGGACCCAGTACTTC.

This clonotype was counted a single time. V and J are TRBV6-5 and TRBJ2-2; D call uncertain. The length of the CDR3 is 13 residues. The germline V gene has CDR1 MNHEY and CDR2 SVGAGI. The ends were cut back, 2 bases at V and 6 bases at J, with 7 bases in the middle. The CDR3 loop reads CASSYKGPGELFF. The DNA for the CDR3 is TGTGCCAGCAGTTACAAGGGTCCCGGGGAGCTGTTTTTT.

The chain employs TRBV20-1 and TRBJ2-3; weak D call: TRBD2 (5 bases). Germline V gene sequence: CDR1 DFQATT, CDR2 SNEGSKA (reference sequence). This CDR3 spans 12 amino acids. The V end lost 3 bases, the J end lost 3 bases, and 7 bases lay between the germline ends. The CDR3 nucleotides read TGCAGTGCTAGTGAGGGAACAGATACGCAGTATTTT. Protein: CSASEGTDTQYF.

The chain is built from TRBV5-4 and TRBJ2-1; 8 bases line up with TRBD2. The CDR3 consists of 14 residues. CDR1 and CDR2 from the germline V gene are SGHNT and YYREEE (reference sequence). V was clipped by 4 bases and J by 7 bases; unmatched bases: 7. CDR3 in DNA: TGTGCCAGCAGCCTCCCGGGGGGGGTAAATGAGCAGTTCTTC. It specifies CASSLPGGVNEQFF. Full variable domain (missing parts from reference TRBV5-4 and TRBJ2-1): ETGVTQSPTHLIKTRGQQVTLRCSSQSGHNTVSWYQQALGQGPQFIFQYYREEENGRGNFPPRFSGLQFPNYSSELNVNALELDDSALYLCASSLPGGVNEQFFGPGTRLTVL.

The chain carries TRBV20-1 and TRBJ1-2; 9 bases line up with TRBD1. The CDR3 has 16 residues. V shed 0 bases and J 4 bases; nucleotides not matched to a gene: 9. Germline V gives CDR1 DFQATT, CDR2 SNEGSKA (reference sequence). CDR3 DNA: TGCAGTGCTAGAGACATGACAGGGGGACTCGTCTATGGCTACACCTTC. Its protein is CSARDMTGGLVYGYTF.

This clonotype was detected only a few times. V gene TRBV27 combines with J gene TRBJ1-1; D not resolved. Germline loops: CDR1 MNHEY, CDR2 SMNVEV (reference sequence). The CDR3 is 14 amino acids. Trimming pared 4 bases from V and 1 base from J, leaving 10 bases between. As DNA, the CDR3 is TGTGCCAGCAGTTCCCTAACCGGGAACACTGAAGCTTTCTTT. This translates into CASSSLTGNTEAFF.

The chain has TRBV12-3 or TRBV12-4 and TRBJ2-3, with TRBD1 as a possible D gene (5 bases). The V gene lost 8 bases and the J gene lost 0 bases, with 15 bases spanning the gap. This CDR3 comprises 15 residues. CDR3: CASRSQGGSTDTQYF. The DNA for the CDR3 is TGTGCCAGCCGATCGCAGGGCGGTAGCACAGATACGCAGTATTTT.

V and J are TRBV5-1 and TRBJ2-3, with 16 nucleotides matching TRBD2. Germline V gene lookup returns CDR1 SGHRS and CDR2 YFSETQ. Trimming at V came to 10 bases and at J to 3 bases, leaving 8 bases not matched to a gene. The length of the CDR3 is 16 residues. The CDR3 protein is CAGGTSGGARTDTQYF. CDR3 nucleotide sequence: TGCGCCGGAGGGACTAGCGGGGGGGCTCGAACAGATACGCAGTATTTT.

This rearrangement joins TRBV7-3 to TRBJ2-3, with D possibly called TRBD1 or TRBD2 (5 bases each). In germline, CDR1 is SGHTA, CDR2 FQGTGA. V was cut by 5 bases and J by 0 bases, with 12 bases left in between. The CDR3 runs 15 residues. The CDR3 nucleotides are TGTGCCAGCAGCCCAGGGACGTATAGCACAGATACGCAGTATTTT. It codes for CASSPGTYSTDTQYF.

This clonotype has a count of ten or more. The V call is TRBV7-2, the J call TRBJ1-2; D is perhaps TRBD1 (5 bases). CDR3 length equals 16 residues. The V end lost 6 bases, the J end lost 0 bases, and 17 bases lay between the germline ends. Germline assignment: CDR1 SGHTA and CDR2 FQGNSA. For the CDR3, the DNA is TGTGCCAGCAGTCGGGGCTATCTCGAAGCTAACTATGGCTACACCTTC. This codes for CASSRGYLEANYGYTF.

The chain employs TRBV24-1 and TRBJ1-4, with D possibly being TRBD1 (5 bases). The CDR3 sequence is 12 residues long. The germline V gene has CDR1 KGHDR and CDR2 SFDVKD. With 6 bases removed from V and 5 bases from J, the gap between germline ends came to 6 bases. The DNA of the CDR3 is TGTGCCACCAGTAAGGGGAATGAAAAACTGTTTTTT. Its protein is CATSKGNEKLFF.